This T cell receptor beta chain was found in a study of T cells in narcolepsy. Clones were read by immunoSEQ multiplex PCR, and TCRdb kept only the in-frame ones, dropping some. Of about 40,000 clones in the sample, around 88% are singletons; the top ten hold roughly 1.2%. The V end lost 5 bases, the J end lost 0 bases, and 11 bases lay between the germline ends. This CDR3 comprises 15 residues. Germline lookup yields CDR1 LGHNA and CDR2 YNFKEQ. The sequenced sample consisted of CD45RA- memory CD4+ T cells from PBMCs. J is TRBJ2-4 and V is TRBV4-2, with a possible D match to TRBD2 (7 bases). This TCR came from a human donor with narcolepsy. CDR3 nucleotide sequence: TGTGCCAGCAGCGGGCGGGGGCTAGCCAAAAACATTCAGTACTTC. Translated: CASSGRGLAKNIQYF.